Listed below are T cell receptor beta chains from one sample, sequenced in a study of blood T cell repertoires in COVID-19. Clones were read by immunoSEQ multiplex PCR, and TCRdb kept only the in-frame ones, dropping some. This table has fewer than 400,000 clones, 80% to 90% appearing once. Sample: PBMCs or T cells enriched from blood (not recorded which). These receptors all come from a man aged 25-45 years who had recovered from COVID-19. Both conserved end residues are part of each CDR3. D genes are given only for firm matches. The size of a clone is reported for some rows only, either as once, few or many, or as a class for expanded clones.

CDR3: CASSQDVSGSETQYF; DNA: TGTGCCAGCAGCCAAGATGTATCAGGGTCAGAGACCCAGTACTTC; V: TRBV3-1/TRBV3-2; D: -; J: TRBJ2-5; size: -
CDR3: CASSLGQGGEAFF; DNA: TGCGCCAGCAGCTTGGGGCAGGGGGGTGAAGCTTTCTTT; V: TRBV5-1; D: TRBD1; J: TRBJ1-1; size: few
CDR3: CASSLEQGEVNSPLHF; DNA: TGTGCCAGCAGCTTAGAACAGGGGGAAGTTAATTCACCCCTCCACTTT; V: TRBV11-3; D: TRBD1; J: TRBJ1-6; size: -
CDR3: CSVVPDSNTEAFF; DNA: TGCAGCGTTGTCCCGGACAGCAACACTGAAGCTTTCTTT; V: TRBV29-1; D: -; J: TRBJ1-1; size: -
CDR3: CASSVDSAGDEQYF; DNA: TGTGCCAGCAGCGTAGATTCGGCGGGGGACGAGCAGTACTTC; V: TRBV9; D: TRBD2; J: TRBJ2-7; size: -
CDR3: CASNQQGSYEQYF; DNA: TGCGCCAGCAACCAACAGGGGTCCTACGAGCAGTACTTC; V: TRBV5-1; D: TRBD1; J: TRBJ2-7; size: -
CDR3: CASKGLEGGQRPYNEQFF; DNA: TGTGCCAGTAAAGGGTTGGAAGGCGGGCAACGGCCATACAATGAGCAGTTCTTC; V: TRBV19; D: -; J: TRBJ2-1; size: -
CDR3: CAWRGGPAPYNEQFF; DNA: TGTGCCTGGAGAGGGGGCCCAGCTCCCTACAATGAGCAGTTCTTC; V: TRBV30; D: TRBD1; J: TRBJ2-1; size: -
CDR3: CASSLREAEKLFF; DNA: TGTGCCAGCAGCCTGCGGGAAGCCGAAAAACTGTTTTTT; V: TRBV7-2; D: -; J: TRBJ1-4; size: -
CDR3: CASSLDSVNTGELFF; DNA: TGTGCCAGCAGCCTTGACTCCGTGAACACCGGGGAGCTGTTTTTT; V: TRBV7-9; D: -; J: TRBJ2-2; size: -
CDR3: CASSEGPTGTGELFF; DNA: TGTGCCAGCAGTGAAGGCCCCACCGGCACCGGGGAGCTGTTTTTT; V: TRBV6-1; D: -; J: TRBJ2-2; size: few
CDR3: CASSSGQGIDYLSSYNEQFF; DNA: TGCGCCAGCAGCTCAGGACAGGGGATTGATTATCTTAGCTCCTACAATGAGCAGTTCTTC; V: TRBV5-1; D: TRBD1; J: TRBJ2-1; size: -
CDR3: CASSVGAQGGQPQHF; DNA: TGTGCCAGCAGCGTAGGGGCACAGGGCGGTCAGCCCCAGCATTTT; V: TRBV9; D: -; J: TRBJ1-5; size: -
CDR3: CASSPGTSGGYNEQFF; DNA: TGTGCCAGCAGCCCCGGGACTAGCGGGGGCTACAATGAGCAGTTCTTC; V: TRBV5-4; D: TRBD2; J: TRBJ2-1; size: once
CDR3: CASSYRGERTEAFF; DNA: TGTGCCAGCAGTTACAGGGGCGAGAGGACTGAAGCTTTCTTT; V: TRBV6-5; D: -; J: TRBJ1-1; size: -
CDR3: CASSTGQGGSEQFF; DNA: TGCGCCAGCAGCACCGGACAGGGCGGTAGTGAGCAGTTCTTC; V: TRBV5-1; D: TRBD1; J: TRBJ2-1; size: once
CDR3: CASSLDYRVLNTEAFF; DNA: TGCGCCAGCAGCTTGGATTACAGGGTCTTGAACACTGAAGCTTTCTTT; V: TRBV5-1; D: -; J: TRBJ1-1; size: -
CDR3: CASSIDGELGQPQHF; DNA: TGTGCCAGTAGTATAGACGGGGAGCTCGGGCAGCCCCAGCATTTT; V: TRBV19; D: -; J: TRBJ1-5; size: -
CDR3: CASKLIQGSPEAFF; DNA: TGTGCCAGTAAACTAATACAGGGGTCCCCTGAAGCTTTCTTT; V: TRBV19; D: TRBD1; J: TRBJ1-1; size: -
CDR3: CASSTPQGDYGYTF; DNA: TGTGCCAGTAGTACCCCGCAGGGGGACTATGGCTACACCTTC; V: TRBV19; D: TRBD1; J: TRBJ1-2; size: -
CDR3: CAISESGTGDQPQHF; DNA: TGTGCCATCAGTGAGTCAGGGACAGGGGATCAGCCCCAGCATTTT; V: TRBV10-3; D: TRBD1; J: TRBJ1-5; size: -
CDR3: CASSQGDKETQYF; DNA: TGTGCCAGCAGCCAAGGGGACAAAGAGACCCAGTACTTC; V: TRBV3-1/TRBV3-2; D: -; J: TRBJ2-5; size: -
CDR3: CASSVAPGGDRGPGELFF; DNA: TGTGCCAGCAGCGTAGCCCCGGGGGGGGACAGGGGGCCCGGGGAGCTGTTTTTT; V: TRBV9; D: TRBD1; J: TRBJ2-2; size: -
CDR3: CASSQDGPGTGRYEQYF; DNA: TGCGCCAGCAGCCAAGATGGACCCGGGACAGGGAGATACGAGCAGTACTTC; V: TRBV4-3; D: TRBD1; J: TRBJ2-7; size: -
CDR3: CASSARGRERYNEQFF; DNA: TGTGCCAGCAGCGCCCGAGGGAGGGAAAGATACAATGAGCAGTTCTTC; V: TRBV9; D: TRBD2; J: TRBJ2-1; size: -
CDR3: CASSPLGGRLFYEQYF; DNA: TGTGCCAGCAGCCCGTTGGGGGGGCGGCTTTTCTACGAGCAGTACTTC; V: TRBV5-6; D: -; J: TRBJ2-7; size: -
CDR3: CASSLAATPGETQYF; DNA: TGCGCCAGCAGCTTGGCCGCCACCCCCGGGGAGACCCAGTACTTC; V: TRBV5-1; D: -; J: TRBJ2-5; size: -
CDR3: CASSLLDNYEQYF; DNA: TGTGCCAGCAGCTTGCTGGACAACTACGAGCAGTACTTC; V: TRBV7-9; D: -; J: TRBJ2-7; size: -
CDR3: CASSRIRGEQYF; DNA: TGTGCCAGCAGCCGAATTAGGGGTGAGCAGTACTTC; V: TRBV7-8; D: -; J: TRBJ2-7; size: -
CDR3: CASRQGAVTEAFF; DNA: TGTGCCAGCAGGCAGGGGGCGGTCACTGAAGCTTTCTTT; V: TRBV12-3/TRBV12-4; D: TRBD1; J: TRBJ1-1; size: -
CDR3: CASQGADYGYTF; DNA: TGTGCCAGCCAGGGGGCCGACTATGGCTACACCTTC; V: TRBV19; D: TRBD1; J: TRBJ1-2; size: -
CDR3: CSASVGGNQPQHF; DNA: TGCAGTGCTAGTGTGGGGGGAAATCAGCCCCAGCATTTT; V: TRBV20-1; D: -; J: TRBJ1-5; size: -
CDR3: CASSLVAGGPETQYF; DNA: TGCGCCAGCAGCTTGGTAGCGGGGGGGCCGGAGACCCAGTACTTC; V: TRBV5-1; D: TRBD2; J: TRBJ2-5; size: -
CDR3: CASNTGSGGGSYNEQFF; DNA: TGTGCCAGCAACACCGGGTCCGGGGGGGGCTCCTACAATGAGCAGTTCTTC; V: TRBV5-4; D: TRBD2; J: TRBJ2-1; size: -
CDR3: CSVEGAGPNEKLFF; DNA: TGCAGCGTTGAAGGGGCAGGGCCTAATGAAAAACTGTTTTTT; V: TRBV29-1; D: -; J: TRBJ1-4; size: once
CDR3: CATQQGGRGETQYF; DNA: TGTGCCACCCAACAGGGGGGAAGAGGGGAGACCCAGTACTTC; V: TRBV15; D: TRBD1; J: TRBJ2-5; size: -
CDR3: CASKGLDDTGELFF; DNA: TGTGCCAGTAAGGGACTAGATGACACCGGGGAGCTGTTTTTT; V: TRBV19; D: TRBD2; J: TRBJ2-2; size: few
CDR3: CASSQDPGTEAFF; DNA: TGTGCCAGCAGCCAAGACCCGGGTACTGAAGCTTTCTTT; V: TRBV3-1/TRBV3-2; D: -; J: TRBJ1-1; size: -
CDR3: CASSYGTDHNSPLHF; DNA: TGTGCCAGCAGCTACGGGACAGACCATAATTCACCCCTCCACTTT; V: TRBV5-8; D: TRBD1; J: TRBJ1-6; size: -
CDR3: CAWAITGELFF; DNA: TGTGCCTGGGCAATTACCGGGGAGCTGTTTTTT; V: TRBV30; D: -; J: TRBJ2-2; size: few
CDR3: CATGRTGDYGYTF; DNA: TGTGCCACTGGCAGGACAGGGGACTATGGCTACACCTTC; V: TRBV10-3; D: TRBD1; J: TRBJ1-2; size: -
CDR3: CASSQDVTVGLSQHF; DNA: TGCGCCAGCAGCCAAGATGTGACAGTTGGGTTGTCCCAGCATTTT; V: TRBV4-3; D: -; J: TRBJ1-5; size: -
CDR3: CASSKGTLRGDTQYF; DNA: TGTGCCAGCAGCAAAGGGACACTCCGCGGGGATACGCAGTATTTT; V: TRBV7-6; D: -; J: TRBJ2-3; size: -
CDR3: CATSRDVQGGSPLHF; DNA: TGTGCCACCAGCAGAGATGTCCAGGGAGGCTCACCCCTCCACTTT; V: TRBV15; D: -; J: TRBJ1-6; size: -
CDR3: CASSSAGAYNNEQFF; DNA: TGTGCCAGCAGCAGCGCGGGGGCCTACAACAATGAGCAGTTCTTC; V: TRBV7-9; D: -; J: TRBJ2-1; size: -
CDR3: CASSPDAGVNTEAFF; DNA: TGTGCCAGCAGCCCCGACGCCGGGGTTAACACTGAAGCTTTCTTT; V: TRBV6-5; D: -; J: TRBJ1-1; size: -
CDR3: CASSASGGAYEQFF; DNA: TGTGCCAGCAGTGCTAGCGGGGGGGCCTATGAGCAGTTCTTC; V: TRBV25-1; D: TRBD2; J: TRBJ2-1; size: -
CDR3: CASSITAGARYGYTF; DNA: TGTGCCAGTAGTATAACAGCGGGGGCGCGGTATGGCTACACCTTC; V: TRBV19; D: -; J: TRBJ1-2; size: -
CDR3: CASSKVEGGGAVAGYTF; DNA: TGTGCCAGTAGTAAGGTGGAAGGAGGGGGGGCCGTAGCTGGCTACACCTTC; V: TRBV19; D: -; J: TRBJ1-2; size: -
CDR3: CASSLGQANSPLHF; DNA: TGTGCCAGCAGCTTAGGGCAGGCAAATTCACCCCTCCACTTT; V: TRBV13; D: -; J: TRBJ1-6; size: once
CDR3: CASSLESLGGEYNEQFF; DNA: TGTGCCAGCAGCTTAGAGAGTCTCGGGGGAGAATACAATGAGCAGTTCTTC; V: TRBV7-2; D: -; J: TRBJ2-1; size: -
CDR3: CASILSTGAVDKAPLHF; DNA: TGTGCCAGCATCCTTAGCACAGGGGCGGTCGACAAGGCACCCCTCCACTTT; V: TRBV7-2; D: TRBD1; J: TRBJ1-6; size: -
CDR3: CASRLAGGDEQYF; DNA: TGTGCCAGCAGGCTAGCGGGGGGTGACGAGCAGTACTTC; V: TRBV11-2; D: TRBD2; J: TRBJ2-7; size: -
CDR3: CASRRQGAGGYTF; DNA: TGTGCCAGCAGAAGACAGGGGGCTGGTGGCTACACCTTC; V: TRBV5-4; D: TRBD1; J: TRBJ1-2; size: -
CDR3: CSARDGREQYF; DNA: TGCAGTGCTAGAGATGGGCGCGAGCAGTACTTC; V: TRBV20-1; D: -; J: TRBJ2-7; size: -
CDR3: CASSSTVYEQYF; DNA: TGTGCCAGCAGTTCGACAGTCTACGAGCAGTACTTC; V: TRBV2; D: -; J: TRBJ2-7; size: -
CDR3: CASSWDRGNTIYF; DNA: TGTGCCAGCAGTTGGGACAGGGGAAACACCATATATTTT; V: TRBV12-3/TRBV12-4; D: TRBD1; J: TRBJ1-3; size: -
CDR3: CASSTPGGSGTDTQYF; DNA: TGTGCCAGCAGCACCCCGGGGGGGTCCGGAACAGATACGCAGTATTTT; V: TRBV7-2; D: TRBD2; J: TRBJ2-3; size: -
CDR3: CASSQISGGEYNEQFF; DNA: TGTGCCAGCAGCCAGATTAGCGGGGGCGAATACAATGAGCAGTTCTTC; V: TRBV3-1/TRBV3-2; D: TRBD2; J: TRBJ2-1; size: -
CDR3: CASRAGGENTEAFF; DNA: TGTGCCAGCAGGGCAGGGGGCGAGAACACTGAAGCTTTCTTT; V: TRBV6-4; D: TRBD1; J: TRBJ1-1; size: -